This T cell receptor beta chain stems from a study of cytomegalovirus exposure and HLA in healthy donors. Overall study results and limits: With high specificity and sensitivity, the classifier reportedly diagnosed cytomegalovirus status. While the bulk of TCR sequences proved rare, some public TCRs turned up in many donors.

Trimming removed 3 bases from V and 2 bases from J; junction bases left unmatched: 4. Germline V gives CDR1 MNHNY, CDR2 SVGAGI (reference sequence). The CDR3 spans 16 residues. A remark on this clone: The antigen is not known.

13 Jbeta primers and 60 Vbeta primers were used for the PCR. Profiled with immunoSEQ multiplex PCR; TCRdb holds only in-frame clones, not every one. The top ten hold about 0.28% of the sample, which has roughly 250,000 clones, 80% seen once. The sequenced material came from PBMCs. This sequence was found in a girl aged 2 to 10 in good health and CMV-seronegative. The chain couples TRBV6-6 to TRBJ2-5, with TRBD2 matching 12 bases. Here the CDR3 reads CASSYRLAGAQETQYF. CDR3 DNA sequence: TGTGCCAGCAGTTATAGACTAGCGGGAGCACAAGAGACCCAGTACTTC.